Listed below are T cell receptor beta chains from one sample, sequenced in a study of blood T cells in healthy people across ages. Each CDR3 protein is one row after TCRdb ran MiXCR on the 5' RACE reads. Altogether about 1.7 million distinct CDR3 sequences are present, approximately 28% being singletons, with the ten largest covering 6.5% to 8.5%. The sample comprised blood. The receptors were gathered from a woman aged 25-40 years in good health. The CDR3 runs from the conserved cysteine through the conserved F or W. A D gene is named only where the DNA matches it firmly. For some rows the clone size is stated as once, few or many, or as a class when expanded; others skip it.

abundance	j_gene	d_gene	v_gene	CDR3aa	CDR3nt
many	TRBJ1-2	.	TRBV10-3	CAISEAVPNYGYTF	TGTGCCATCAGTGAGGCAGTTCCTAACTATGGCTACACCTTC
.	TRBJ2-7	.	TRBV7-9	CASGFGAYEQYF	TGTGCCAGCGGCTTCGGGGCTTACGAGCAGTACTTC
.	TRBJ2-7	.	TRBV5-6	CASSTASAGSEQYF	TGTGCCAGCAGCACCGCTTCCGCCGGCAGCGAGCAGTACTTC
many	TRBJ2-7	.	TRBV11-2	CASSLVPAYEQYF	TGTGCCAGCAGCTTAGTACCAGCCTACGAGCAGTACTTC
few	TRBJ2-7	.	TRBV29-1	CSVGMRGEQYF	TGCAGCGTTGGTATGAGGGGGGAGCAGTACTTC
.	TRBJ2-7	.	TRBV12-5	CASAKGSTLYEQYF	TGTGCTAGTGCGAAGGGGAGTACTCTCTACGAGCAGTACTTC
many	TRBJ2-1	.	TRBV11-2	CASSFVLGAYNEQFF	TGTGCCAGCAGCTTTGTACTAGGGGCCTACAATGAGCAGTTCTTC
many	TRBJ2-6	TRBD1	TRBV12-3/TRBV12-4	CASSPTGTVSGANVLTF	TGTGCCAGCAGTCCGACAGGGACGGTCTCTGGGGCCAACGTCCTGACTTTC
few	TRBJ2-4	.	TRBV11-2	CASSLPANIRRAKNIQYF	TGTGCCAGCAGCTTACCCGCAAACATTCGCCGGGCCAAAAACATTCAGTACTTC
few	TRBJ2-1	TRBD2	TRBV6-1	CASSSTSGGPGYNEQFF	TGTGCCAGCAGCTCGACTAGCGGGGGGCCCGGCTACAATGAGCAGTTCTTC
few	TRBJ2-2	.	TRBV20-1	CSAIPGFRRDTGELFF	TGCAGTGCTATCCCAGGGTTTCGTAGAGACACCGGGGAGCTGTTTTTT
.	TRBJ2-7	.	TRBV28	CASRQRYEQYF	TGTGCCAGCAGGCAGAGATACGAGCAGTACTTC
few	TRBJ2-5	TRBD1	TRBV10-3	CAISRQGEETQYF	TGTGCCATCAGCAGACAGGGGGAAGAGACCCAGTACTTC
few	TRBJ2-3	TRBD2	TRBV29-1	CSTRGLEADTQYF	TGCAGCACGAGGGGACTAGAAGCAGATACGCAGTATTTT
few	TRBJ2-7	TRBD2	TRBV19	CASSTPSGGQNEQYF	TGTGCCAGTAGTACTCCTAGCGGGGGGCAGAATGAGCAGTACTTC
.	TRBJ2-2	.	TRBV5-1	CASSPMTVTGELFF	TGCGCCAGCAGCCCAATGACCGTTACCGGGGAGCTGTTTTTT
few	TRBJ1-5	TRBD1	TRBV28	CASSLLGTAQHF	TGTGCCAGCAGTTTATTGGGGACAGCCCAGCATTTT
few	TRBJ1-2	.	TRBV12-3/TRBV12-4	CASSRTDDGYTF	TGTGCCAGCAGTCGAACAGACGATGGCTACACCTTC
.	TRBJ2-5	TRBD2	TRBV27	CASSLSGRARETQYF	TGTGCCAGCAGTTTGAGCGGGAGGGCGCGGGAGACCCAGTACTTC
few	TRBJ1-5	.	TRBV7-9	CASSSTLVEGQPQHF	TGTGCCAGCAGCTCGACCCTGGTAGAGGGGCAGCCCCAGCATTTT
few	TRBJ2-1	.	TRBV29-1	CSVEAGKSSYNEQFF	TGCAGCGTTGAAGCGGGAAAGAGCTCCTACAATGAGCAGTTCTTC
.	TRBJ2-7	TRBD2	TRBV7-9	CASSRGVAGESSYEQYF	TGTGCCAGCAGCCGCGGGGTAGCGGGAGAGAGCTCCTACGAGCAGTACTTC
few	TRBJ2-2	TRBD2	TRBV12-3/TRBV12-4	CASSFGAGVTNGELFF	TGTGCCAGCAGTTTCGGTGCGGGAGTAACGAACGGGGAGCTGTTTTTT
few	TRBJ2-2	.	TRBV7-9	CASAAGELFF	TGTGCCAGCGCGGCCGGGGAGCTGTTTTTT
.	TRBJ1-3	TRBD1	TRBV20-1	CSARGQGAGGNTIYF	TGCAGTGCTAGAGGACAGGGGGCGGGTGGAAACACCATATATTTT
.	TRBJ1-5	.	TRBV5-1	CASSPGTPGRPQHF	TGCGCCAGCAGCCCCGGGACGCCGGGCCGGCCCCAGCATTTT
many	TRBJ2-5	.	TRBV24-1	CAILGQLSETQYF	TGTGCCATCTTAGGACAGTTGTCAGAGACCCAGTACTTC
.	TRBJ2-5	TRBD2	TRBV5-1	CASSTVTPSGETQYF	TGCGCCAGCAGCACCGTAACCCCTAGCGGAGAGACCCAGTACTTC
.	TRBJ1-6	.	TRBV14	CASSQLRTGHNSPLHF	TGTGCCAGCAGCCAACTCCGAACAGGGCATAATTCACCCCTCCACTTT
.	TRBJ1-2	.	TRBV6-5	CAGSSGVNYGYTF	TGTGCCGGCAGTTCGGGGGTAAACTATGGCTACACCTTC
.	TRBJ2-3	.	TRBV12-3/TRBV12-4	CASNPSRSEPDTQYF	TGTGCCAGCAATCCTTCACGGTCTGAACCAGATACGCAGTATTTT
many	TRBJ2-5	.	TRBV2	CASRKQGISETQYF	TGTGCCAGCAGGAAACAGGGAATAAGTGAGACCCAGTACTTC
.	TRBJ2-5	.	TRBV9	CASSEDTNQETQYF	TGTGCCAGCAGCGAGGACACGAACCAAGAGACCCAGTACTTC
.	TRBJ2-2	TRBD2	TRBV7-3	CASSLTYAAGGRTGELFF	TGTGCCAGCAGCTTAACCTATGCTGCGGGGGGCAGAACCGGGGAGCTGTTTTTT
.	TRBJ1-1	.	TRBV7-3	CASGPDGTNEAFF	TGTGCCAGCGGACCGGACGGGACGAATGAAGCTTTCTTT
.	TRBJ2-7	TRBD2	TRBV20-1	CSAQTGTSGRSAYEQYF	TGCAGTGCCCAGACCGGGACTAGCGGGAGATCGGCCTACGAGCAGTACTTC
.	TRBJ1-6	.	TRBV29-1	CSVVEPSSYNSPLHF	TGCAGCGTTGTGGAGCCGAGCTCCTATAATTCACCCCTCCACTTT
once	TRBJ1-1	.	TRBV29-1	CSAEGIEAFF	TGCAGCGCCGAGGGAATTGAGGCTTTCTTT
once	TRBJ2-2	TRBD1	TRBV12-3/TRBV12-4	CASSLGQSSTGELFF	TGTGCCAGCAGTTTGGGACAGTCGAGCACCGGGGAGCTGTTTTTT
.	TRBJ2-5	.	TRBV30	CAWSATETQYF	TGTGCCTGGAGTGCGACAGAGACCCAGTACTTC
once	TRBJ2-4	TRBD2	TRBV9	CASGERLAGGSSKNIQYF	TGTGCCAGCGGCGAAAGACTAGCGGGAGGGAGTTCCAAAAACATTCAGTACTTC